This TCR beta chain comes out of a study of T and B cells in COVID-19 patients (dated by TCRdb to about 2020). Some background on the complete study: In this study, adaptive immunity was profiled in COVID-19 patients who either had active infection or had recovered, using TRB and IGH repertoire sequencing of peripheral blood. A median age of roughly 31 years was recorded in the recovered cohort versus 67 years in the active-infection cohort. For the repertoire analyses, the comparison was an age-matched reference group of a few dozen healthy donors who were negative for COVID-19 antibodies. A recovered cohort comprised roughly 19 patients contributing 20 samples, mostly after mild to moderate COVID-19 managed as outpatients. In the active-infection cohort, about 65% of the roughly 20 patients were critically ill and required mechanical ventilation or ECMO. A couple of patients were included in both the recovered and active cohorts because samples were available from active disease and after recovery. As many as 9 follow-up blood samples were taken per patient, and some of the samples covered different disease stages within the same individual. Over 8 million TCR sequences were analysed in a TCR and BCR sequence repository that covered over 30 patients and about 65 time points. Comorbidities linked to unfavorable COVID-19 outcome were present in 18 of 20 patients in the active-infection cohort.

TRB repertoires were amplified using about 220-500 ng of genomic DNA isolated from blood. CDR3 length: 15 amino acids, cysteine to phenylalanine. Only the CDR3 portion is preserved as DNA: 45 bases, with reading frame beginning at the first base. CDR1 and CDR2 are drawn from the germline V gene: MNHEY, SVGEGT. V loses 8 bases at its end and J loses 7 bases; junction bases beyond the gene matches: 9. The paper's findings and limits, for the study overall: In patients with COVID-19, the usage of TRBV/TRBJ genes was reported to be strongly skewed. Blood samples from mildly ill patients during symptoms and early samples from severe cases were scarce. The reported TCR clusters were said to need prospective validation before any clinical use. The size of the cohort was considered insufficient for assessing HLA contributions to COVID-19 susceptibility or severity. A total of approximately 2,300 exclusive TCR clusters, including over 25 low-pGen clusters, were found in the recovered cohort. Specific T cell subsets (CD4+/Treg/CD8+) and sorted SARS-CoV-2-responsive or tetramer+ T cells had not yet been sequenced, and the corresponding sequencing experiments were ongoing. TRB repertoires were highly clonal in active COVID-19, whereas diversity and richness at recovery rose above healthy donor levels.

The sequencer was an Illumina MiSeq. Multiplex PCR with BIOMED2 TRB-A/B primer pools was used to amplify the TRB rearrangements. Illumina-compatible adapters and 7-nucleotide sample barcodes were attached to the amplicons in two consecutive PCRs. All library PCRs used Phusion HS II polymerase. The amplicons were purified from gel with the NucleoSpin Gel and PCR Clean-up kit, measured on Qubit, and combined at roughly 4 nM. Amplicon pool quality was checked on an Agilent 2100 Bioanalyzer before Illumina next-generation sequencing. Per the authors' processing: Annotation of TRB rearrangements was performed with MiXCR 3.0.8 using the default MiXCR reference library. Non-productive reads and sequences with fewer than 2 reads were removed, and every unique CDR3 nucleotide sequence was treated as one clone. Clonality, diversity, richness and V-J gene usage were computed in R 3.5.1. TCR clustering by CDR3 similarity used GLIPH2, with generation probabilities calculated by OLGA. GLIPH2 clusters were kept only when the clusters contained at least four unique TCR clonotypes present in at least three individuals. The public sequencing data were trimmed at Q25 with fastp and processed into clonotypes with MiXCR by TCRdb, which kept only in-frame beta chains. Every entry covers one CDR3 protein and lists the most common genes and DNA from its rows. These V and J calls derive from TCRdb rather than the authors' analysis. This sample holds 6,000 to 7,500 distinct CDR3 sequences; 20% to 25% were observed only once. Of the sample, approximately 3.3% falls within the top ten clones.

Turning to this clonotype: Its antigen target is currently unknown. One base away there is no much larger clone; base qualities are not given.

The clonotype comes from a human donor who had recovered from COVID-19. The receptor chain draws on TRBV6-2 or TRBV6-3 and TRBJ2-2, with 11 central nucleotides matching TRBD1. The sample comprised blood. The bases read TGTGCCAGCGGATGGACAGGGGGCTTCAACGGGGAGCTGTTTTTT. Translated, it reads CASGWTGGFNGELFF.